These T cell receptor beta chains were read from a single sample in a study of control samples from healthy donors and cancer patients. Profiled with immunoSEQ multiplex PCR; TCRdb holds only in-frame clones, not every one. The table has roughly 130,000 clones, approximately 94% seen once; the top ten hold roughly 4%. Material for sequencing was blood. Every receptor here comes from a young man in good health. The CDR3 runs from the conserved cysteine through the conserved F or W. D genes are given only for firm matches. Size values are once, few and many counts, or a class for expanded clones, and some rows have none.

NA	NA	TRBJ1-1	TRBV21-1	TGTGCCAGCATCTACCGGGACAGGAACACTGAAGCTTTCTTT	CASIYRDRNTEAFF
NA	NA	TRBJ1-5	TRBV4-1	TGCGCCAGCAGCCAAGAGTTGGTTAGTCAGCCCCAGCATTTT	CASSQELVSQPQHF
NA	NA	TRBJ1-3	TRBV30	TGTGCCTGGCATATGACTGGAAACACCATATATTTT	CAWHMTGNTIYF
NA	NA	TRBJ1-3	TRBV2	TGTGCCAGCAGGGGTTTGGCCGCGAGCTCTGGAAACACCATATATTTT	CASRGLAASSGNTIYF
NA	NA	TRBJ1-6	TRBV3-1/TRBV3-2	TGTGCCAGCAGCCAAGATGGGAATTCACCCCTCCACTTT	CASSQDGNSPLHF
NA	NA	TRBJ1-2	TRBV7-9	TGTGCCAGCAGCCCTCTTATCGGGACTTCTAACTATGGCTACACCTTC	CASSPLIGTSNYGYTF
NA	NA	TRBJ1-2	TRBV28	TGTGCCAGCAGTTTCCAAGGGGTCGAGAACTATGGCTACACCTTC	CASSFQGVENYGYTF
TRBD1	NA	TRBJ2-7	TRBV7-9	TGTGCCAGCAGCGCAGACGTATTTAGTCGTATTTGGGACAGCTACGAGCAGTACTTC	CASSADVFSRIWDSYEQYF
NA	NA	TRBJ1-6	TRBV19	TGTGCCAGTAGCACGGACCAACTCGGGAGTTCACCCCTCCACTTT	CASSTDQLGSSPLHF
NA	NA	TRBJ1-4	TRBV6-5	TGCGCCAGCAGCCCGGAACGGAACCTCAGGGAAAAACTGTTTTTT	CASSPERNLREKLFF
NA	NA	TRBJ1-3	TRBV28	TGTGCCAGCAGTCCCATGGGCAGGGGTGGAAACACCATATATTTT	CASSPMGRGGNTIYF
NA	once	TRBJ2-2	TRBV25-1	TGTGCCAGCAGTTGGGTTAACACCGGGGAGCTGTTTTTT	CASSWVNTGELFF
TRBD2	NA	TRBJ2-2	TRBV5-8	TGTGCCAGCAGATGGACTAGCGGTTTCCACGGGGAGCTGTTTTTT	CASRWTSGFHGELFF